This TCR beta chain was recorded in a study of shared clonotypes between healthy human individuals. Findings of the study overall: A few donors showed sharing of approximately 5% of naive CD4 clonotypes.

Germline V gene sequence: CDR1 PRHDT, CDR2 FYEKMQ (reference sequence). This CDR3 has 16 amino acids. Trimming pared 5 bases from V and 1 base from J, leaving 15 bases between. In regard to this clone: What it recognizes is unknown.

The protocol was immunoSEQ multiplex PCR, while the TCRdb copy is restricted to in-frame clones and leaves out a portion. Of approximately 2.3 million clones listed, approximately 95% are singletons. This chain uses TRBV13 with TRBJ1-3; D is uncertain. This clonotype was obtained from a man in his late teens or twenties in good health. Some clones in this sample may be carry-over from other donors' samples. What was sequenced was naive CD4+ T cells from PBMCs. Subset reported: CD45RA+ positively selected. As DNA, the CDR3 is TGTGCCAGCAGCGAGGATACACGGTATTCTGGAAACACCATATATTTT. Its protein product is CASSEDTRYSGNTIYF.